This T cell receptor beta chain is drawn from a study of T cell responses to AZD1222 COVID-19 vaccine. Germline loops: CDR1 SEHNR, CDR2 FQNEAQ (reference sequence). This CDR3 region has 13 residues. The junction had 2 bases not matched to a gene; V was cut back by 5 bases and J by 4 bases. The method was immunoSEQ multiplex PCR; TCRdb's version includes in-frame clones alone and lacks a portion of them. This repertoire shows some 110,000 clones, roughly 84% found once; its top ten account for 17%. On this clone: Its antigen is currently unknown.

Broader study findings: The CD4 TCRs associated with vaccination extended across spike and predominated at 160-218 and 743-854. Unmutated variant regions are reportedly the target of nearly half of TCRs that are spike-specific. Among those given AZD1222, only 6 or 7 were seropositive at baseline.

This clonotype was sampled from an adult who received the AZD1222 COVID-19 vaccine. The sample here was peripheral blood, taken 28 days after the second AZD1222 dose. The chain joins TRBV7-9 to TRBJ2-1; TRBD1 agrees at 7 bases. The CDR3 sequence: CASSRGQYNEQFF. The DNA of the CDR3 is TGTGCCAGCAGCCGGGGACAGTACAATGAGCAGTTCTTC.